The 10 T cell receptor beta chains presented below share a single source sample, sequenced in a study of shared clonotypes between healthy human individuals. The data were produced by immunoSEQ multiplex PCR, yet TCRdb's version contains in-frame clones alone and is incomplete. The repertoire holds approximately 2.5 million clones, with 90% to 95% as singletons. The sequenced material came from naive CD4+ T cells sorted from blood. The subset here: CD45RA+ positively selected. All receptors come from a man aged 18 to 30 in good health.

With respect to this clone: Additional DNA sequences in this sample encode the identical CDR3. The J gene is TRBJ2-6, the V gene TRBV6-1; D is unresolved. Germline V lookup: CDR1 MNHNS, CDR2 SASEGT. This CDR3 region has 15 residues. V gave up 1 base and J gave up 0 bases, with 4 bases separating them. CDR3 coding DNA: TGTGCCAGCAGTGAAGGGTACTCTGGGGCCAACGTCCTGACTTTC. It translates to CASSEGYSGANVLTF.

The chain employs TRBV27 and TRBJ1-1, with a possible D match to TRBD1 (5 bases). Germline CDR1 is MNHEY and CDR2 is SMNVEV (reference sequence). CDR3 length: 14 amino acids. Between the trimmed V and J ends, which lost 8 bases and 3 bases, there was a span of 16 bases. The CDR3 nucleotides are TGTGCCAGCGCTATGGGGGTGGCGGACACTGAAGCTTTCTTT. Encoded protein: CASAMGVADTEAFF.

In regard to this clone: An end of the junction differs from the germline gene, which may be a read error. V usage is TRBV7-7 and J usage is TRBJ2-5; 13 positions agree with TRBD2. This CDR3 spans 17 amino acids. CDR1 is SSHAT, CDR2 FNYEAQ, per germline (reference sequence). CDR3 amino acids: CASSFGLAGEMGETQYF. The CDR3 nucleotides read TGTGCTAGCAGCTTTGGACTAGCGGGAGAAATGGGAGAGACCCAGTACTTC.

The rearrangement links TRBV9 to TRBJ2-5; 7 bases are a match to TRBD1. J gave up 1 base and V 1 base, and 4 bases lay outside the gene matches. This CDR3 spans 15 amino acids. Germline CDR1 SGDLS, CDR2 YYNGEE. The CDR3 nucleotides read TGTGCCAGCAGCGTAAATACAGGGGCCCAAGAGACCCAGTACTTC. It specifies CASSVNTGAQETQYF.

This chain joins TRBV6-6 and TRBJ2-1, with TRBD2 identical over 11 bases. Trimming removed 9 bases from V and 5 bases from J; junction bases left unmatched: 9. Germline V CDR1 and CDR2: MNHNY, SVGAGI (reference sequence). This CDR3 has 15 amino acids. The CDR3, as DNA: TGTGCCAGTCGTTTGAAGGGACTAGCGGACAATGAGCAGTTCTTC. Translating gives CASRLKGLADNEQFF.

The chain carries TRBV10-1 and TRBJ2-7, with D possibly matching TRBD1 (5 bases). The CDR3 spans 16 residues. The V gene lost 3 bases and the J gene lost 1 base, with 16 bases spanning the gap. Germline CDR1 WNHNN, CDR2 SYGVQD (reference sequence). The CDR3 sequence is CASSDYQGSRSYEQYF. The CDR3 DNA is TGCGCCAGCAGTGATTATCAGGGTTCAAGGTCCTACGAGCAGTACTTC.

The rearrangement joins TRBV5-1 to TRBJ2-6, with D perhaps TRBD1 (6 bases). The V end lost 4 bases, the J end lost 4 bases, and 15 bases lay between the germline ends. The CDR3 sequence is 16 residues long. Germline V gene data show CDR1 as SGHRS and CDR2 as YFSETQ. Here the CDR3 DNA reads TGCGCCAGCAGCCTTACAGGGAGCTCAGGGGCCAACGTCCTGACTTTC. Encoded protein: CASSLTGSSGANVLTF.

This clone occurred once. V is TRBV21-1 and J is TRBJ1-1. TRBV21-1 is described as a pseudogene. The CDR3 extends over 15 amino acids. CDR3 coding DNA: TGTGCCAGCAGCAAAGGCGCGGGGGAGGGTTCTGAAGCTTTCTTT. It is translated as CASSKGAGEGSEAFF.

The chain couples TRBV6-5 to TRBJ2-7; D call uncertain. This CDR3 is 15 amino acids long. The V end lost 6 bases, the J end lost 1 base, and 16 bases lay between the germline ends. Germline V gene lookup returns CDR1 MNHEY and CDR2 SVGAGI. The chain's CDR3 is CASSPGSRRSYEQYF. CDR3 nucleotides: TGTGCCAGCAGCCCCGGGTCGAGGAGATCCTACGAGCAGTACTTC.

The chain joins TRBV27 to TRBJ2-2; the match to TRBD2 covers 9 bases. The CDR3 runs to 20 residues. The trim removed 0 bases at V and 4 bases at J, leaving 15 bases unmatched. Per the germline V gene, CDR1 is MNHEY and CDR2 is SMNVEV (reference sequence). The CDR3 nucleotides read TGTGCCAGCAGTTTATCGATCCCTAGCGGGATGGTCGATGTCACCGGGGAGCTGTTTTTT. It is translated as CASSLSIPSGMVDVTGELFF.